This T cell receptor (beta chain) was found in a study of radiation and T cells in renal cell carcinoma. On the study more broadly: Nephrectomy followed 15 Gy stereotactic body radiation by 4 weeks.

Time point noted: baseline pretreatment blood. As for treatment: 15 Gy SBRT to primary tumor, nephrectomy 4 weeks later. This renal cell carcinoma was of the clear cell type. Assay: immunoSEQ multiplex PCR; the TCRdb copy retains only in-frame clones and omits some. This table holds 130,000 or so clones, approximately 90% found once. Study observations and caveats: Top tumor clonotypes rose in blood 2 weeks post-radiation, then contracted.

The sample holds one count of this clone. Its antigen remains unidentified. This CDR3 contains 14 residues. Germline values: CDR1 MNHNY, CDR2 SVGAGI (reference sequence). The V and J ends lost 6 bases and 3 bases respectively, with 12 bases between them. This chain connects TRBV6-6 to TRBJ1-5; perhaps TRBD1 as D (6 bases). The specimen comprised blood, sampled from a patient whose treatment included radiotherapy and nephrectomy. The clonotype originates from a woman in her 50s with renal cell carcinoma. The CDR3 protein is CASRPDSLNQPQHF. CDR3 DNA: TGTGCCAGCAGACCGGACAGCCTCAATCAGCCCCAGCATTTT.